This passage covers 19 T cell receptor beta chains from one sample sequenced in a study of T cell responses to AZD1222 COVID-19 vaccine. The protocol was immunoSEQ multiplex PCR, while the TCRdb copy is restricted to in-frame clones and leaves out a portion. This table has 110,000 to 150,000 clones, around 94% appearing once. Here the sequenced sample was peripheral blood, taken after recovery from COVID-19. These receptors all come from an adult who had recovered from COVID-19.

V usage is TRBV2 and J usage is TRBJ2-7; TRBD2 matches at 8 bases. The CDR3 runs 13 residues. Germline CDR1 reads SNHLY; CDR2 reads FYNNEI. V lost 11 bases to trimming and J lost 7 bases; unmatched junction nucleotides: 13. The DNA of the CDR3 is TGTGCCGCACACAGCGGGAGAGGTAGTGAGCAGTACTTC. Its protein product is CAAHSGRGSEQYF. Full variable domain (missing parts from reference TRBV2 and TRBJ2-7): EPEVTQTPSHQVTQMGQEVILRCVPISNHLYFYWYRQILGQKVEFLVSFYNNEISEKSEIFDDQFSVERPDGSNFTLKIRSTKLEDSAMYFCAAHSGRGSEQYFGPGTRLTVT.

The chain recombines TRBV9 with TRBJ2-3; D uncertain. Germline lookup yields CDR1 SGDLS and CDR2 YYNGEE. The V end lost 0 bases, the J end lost 2 bases, and 7 bases lay between the germline ends. The CDR3 is 14 amino acids. The CDR3 DNA sequence: TGTGCCAGCAGCGTAGGTCAGGACACAGATACGCAGTATTTT. This encodes CASSVGQDTDTQYF. The full variable domain, rest sourced from reference TRBV9 and TRBJ2-3, is DSGVTQTPKHLITATGQRVTLRCSPRSGDLSVYWYQQSLDQGLQFLIQYYNGEERAKGNILERFSAQQFPDLHSELNLSSLELGDSALYFCASSVGQDTDTQYFGPGTRLTVL.

The gene calls are TRBV4-1 and TRBJ1-4; D unresolved. Germline CDR1 and CDR2: MGHRA and YSYEKL. There are 14 residues in the CDR3. Between the trimmed V and J ends, which lost 1 base and 6 bases, there was a span of 9 bases. CDR3 in amino acids: CASSQGPTDEKLFF. The CDR3 DNA follows: TGCGCCAGCAGCCAAGGCCCGACGGATGAAAAACTGTTTTTT.

The chain links TRBV7-9 to TRBJ1-5; TRBD1 aligns across 11 bases. After removal of 6 bases from V and 6 bases from J, the junction contained 4 bases not matched to a gene. The CDR3 is made up of 14 amino acids. Per germline, CDR1 SEHNR and CDR2 FQNEAQ (reference sequence). CDR3 protein: CASSPGQGAQPQHF. The CDR3 nucleotides read TGTGCCAGCAGTCCCGGACAGGGGGCTCAGCCCCAGCATTTT. Full variable domain (rest looked up from reference TRBV7-9 and TRBJ1-5): DTGVSQNPRHKITKRGQNVTFRCDPISEHNRLYWYRQTLGQGPEFLTYFQNEAQLEKSRLLSDRFSAERPKGSFSTLEIQRTEQGDSAMYLCASSPGQGAQPQHFGDGTRLSIL.

The rearrangement uses TRBV5-1 and TRBJ1-4; possibly TRBD1 for D (6 bases). Per the germline V gene, CDR1 is SGHRS and CDR2 is YFSETQ. CDR3 length: 14 residues. Deletions cut 4 bases from V and 3 bases from J, with 10 bases between. In nucleotides, the CDR3 is TGCGCCAGCAGCGTGACAGGTTCTAATGAAAAACTGTTTTTT. It specifies CASSVTGSNEKLFF. The variable domain in full, completed from reference TRBV5-1 and TRBJ1-4, reads KAGVTQTPRYLIKTRGQQVTLSCSPISGHRSVSWYQQTPGQGLQFLFEYFSETQRNKGNFPGRFSGRQFSNSRSEMNVSTLELGDSALYLCASSVTGSNEKLFFGSGTQLSVL.

The chain couples TRBV4-2 to TRBJ2-7; 7 nucleotides align to TRBD2. Germline V lookup: CDR1 LGHNA, CDR2 YNFKEQ. The CDR3 is 14 amino acids. Trimming cost V 0 bases and J 7 bases; bases outside gene matches: 6. The CDR3 here is CASSQDGGGGEQYF. The CDR3 DNA sequence: TGTGCCAGCAGCCAAGATGGCGGGGGTGGAGAGCAGTACTTC.

The rearrangement uses TRBV11-3 and TRBJ2-1, with D perhaps TRBD1 or TRBD2 (5 bases each). Looked up from germline, CDR1 is SGHNT and CDR2 is YENEEA. V shed 4 bases and J shed 0 bases, with 13 bases lying between them. The CDR3 has 16 amino acids. The DNA of the CDR3 is TGTGCCAGCAGCTCCCGGGACCAGGCCTCCTACAATGAGCAGTTCTTC. Protein: CASSSRDQASYNEQFF.

J is TRBJ2-7 and V is TRBV10-1; TRBD1 aligns across 8 bases. V was clipped by 0 bases and J by 2 bases; unmatched bases: 3. Germline lookup yields CDR1 WNHNN and CDR2 SYGVQD (reference sequence). CDR3 size: 15 residues. The CDR3: CASSESGTGTYEQYF. The DNA for the CDR3 is TGCGCCAGCAGTGAGTCAGGGACAGGCACCTACGAGCAGTACTTC.

The CDR3 DNA sequence: TGTGCCAGCAGTGCTGAGATGAACACTGAAGCTTTCTTT. It translates to CASSAEMNTEAFF. The rearrangement links TRBV2 to TRBJ1-1; D call uncertain. CDR3 length equals 13 residues. The germline V gene encodes CDR1 SNHLY and CDR2 FYNNEI. V was clipped by 4 bases and J by 0 bases, with 6 bases between them.

The chain joins TRBV10-1 to TRBJ2-1, with 11 positions matching TRBD2. The CDR3 is 17 amino acids. Trimming cost V 0 bases and J 7 bases; bases outside gene matches: 8. CDR1 is WNHNN, CDR2 SYGVQD, per germline (reference sequence). CDR3 DNA sequence: TGCGCCAGCAGTGAGTCGAGAACTAGCGGGAGTCGTAATGAGCAGTTCTTC. It translates to CASSESRTSGSRNEQFF.

This clone has more than one count but fewer than ten. This chain joins TRBV12-2 and TRBJ2-3; whether TRBD1, the table's D call, matches the DNA was not checked. TRBV12-2 counts as a pseudogene. The CDR3 extends over 13 amino acids. The DNA for the CDR3 is TGTGCAAGTCGCTCGTGGCACACAGATACGCAGTATTTT. It translates to CASRSWHTDTQYF.

The gene calls are TRBV28 and TRBJ1-1; D call uncertain. Deletions cut 2 bases from V and 0 bases from J, with 10 bases between. The CDR3 consists of 15 residues. The germline CDR1 and CDR2 sequences are MDHEN and SYDVKM. In DNA, the CDR3 is TGTGCCAGCAGTTTACGACCCCGGGTGAACACTGAAGCTTTCTTT. Translating gives CASSLRPRVNTEAFF.

The chain uses TRBV25-1 and TRBJ2-5; D is unresolved. CDR3 length equals 10 residues. The germline V gene has CDR1 MGHDK and CDR2 SYGVNS. The V end was cut by 6 bases, the J end by 2 bases, with 1 base between. The CDR3 DNA reads TGTGCCAGCAGGCAAGAGACCCAGTACTTC. Its protein is CASRQETQYF.

The V gene is TRBV2, the J gene TRBJ2-3; 9 bases fit TRBD2. The CDR3 extends over 17 amino acids. The V gene end was trimmed by 4 bases and the J gene end by 0 bases; junction bases not matched to a gene: 8. CDR1 is SNHLY, CDR2 FYNNEI, per germline. CDR3 DNA: TGTGCCAGCAGTGGGAGAGACGGACTAGCGAGCACAGATACGCAGTATTTT. It encodes CASSGRDGLASTDTQYF.

In this sample, this clone turned up once. The J gene is TRBJ2-7, the V gene TRBV28, with 11 bases identical to TRBD2. V trimming: 6 bases; J trimming: 4 bases; junction bases outside the gene matches: 17. CDR1 is MDHEN and CDR2 is SYDVKM in the germline V gene. The CDR3 covers 18 residues. CDR3 loop: CASSYPGVAGGGGYEQYF. DNA for the CDR3: TGTGCCAGCAGCTACCCTGGGGTAGCGGGAGGGGGGGGATACGAGCAGTACTTC.

The chain uses TRBV6-1 and TRBJ2-3, with TRBD2 matching over 10 bases. The trim removed 3 bases at V and 4 bases at J, leaving 7 bases unmatched. Germline V lookup: CDR1 MNHNS, CDR2 SASEGT. This CDR3 contains 16 residues. The CDR3 loop is CASSEGEGLASDTQYF. The CDR3 region has the DNA TGTGCCAGCAGTGAGGGGGAGGGACTAGCGTCAGATACGCAGTATTTT.

Written as DNA, the CDR3 is TGTGCCATCAGTGAGTCTCCAGGGGATCGACAGGGCCCAAGAGATCTCTATGGCTACACCTTC. Encoded protein: CAISESPGDRQGPRDLYGYTF. The chain recombines TRBV10-3 with TRBJ1-2; 7 positions match TRBD1. The CDR3 consists of 21 residues. V trimming: 0 bases; J trimming: 4 bases; junction bases outside the gene matches: 23. CDR1 and CDR2 (germline): ENHRY, SYGVKD.

This chain links TRBV5-1 with TRBJ1-4, with 7 bases matching TRBD1. The germline gives CDR1 SGHRS, CDR2 YFSETQ. CDR3 length: 14 amino acids. V gave up 5 bases and J gave up 5 bases; unmatched junction bases: 6. Here the CDR3 DNA reads TGCGCCAGCAGTTCTCCGGGACAGAATGAAAAACTGTTTTTT. Protein product: CASSSPGQNEKLFF. Based on the CDR3 plus reference TRBV5-1 and TRBJ1-4, the full variable domain is KAGVTQTPRYLIKTRGQQVTLSCSPISGHRSVSWYQQTPGQGLQFLFEYFSETQRNKGNFPGRFSGRQFSNSRSEMNVSTLELGDSALYLCASSSPGQNEKLFFGSGTQLSVL.

V and J are TRBV28 and TRBJ2-5; tentatively, D is TRBD2 (5 bases). V gave up 3 bases and J gave up 5 bases, with 10 bases separating them. Germline CDR1 and CDR2: MDHEN and SYDVKM. The CDR3 extends over 13 amino acids. The CDR3 bases are TGTGCCAGCAGTTTGGCGGGCAGGGAGACCCAGTACTTC. This codes for CASSLAGRETQYF.